This T cell receptor (beta chain) appears in the sequencing data of a study of OX40 agonist ivuxolimab in advanced cancers. At the level of the study: Treatment of patients was with ivuxolimab, an agonistic anti-OX40 (CD134) antibody. Study-level results: Some nonresponders likewise displayed low normalized T-cell clonal expansion.

In the case of this clone: Its antigen is not known. Other DNA sequences in the sample encode the same CDR3.

CDR1 is MNHEY and CDR2 is SVGAGI in the germline V gene. CDR3 length equals 12 residues. V dropped 5 bases and J dropped 8 bases, with 12 bases sitting between them. Blood draws occurred at baseline, cycle 4 day 1, and cycle 7 day 1. Data came from immunoSEQ multiplex PCR; TCRdb stores just in-frame clones and leaves some out. Of 85,000 to 130,000 clones listed, just over 90% were seen once; the top ten hold 0.31%. The material was CD4+ or CD8+ T cells sorted from blood, obtained in a trial of the OX40 agonist ivuxolimab. The chain employs TRBV6-5 and TRBJ1-1; D remains ambiguous. This sequence originates from an adult with an advanced solid tumor such as melanoma, head and neck, liver or kidney cancer. The CDR3 coding sequence is TGTGCCAGCAGTGGGGTGGGCACCGAAGCTTTCTTT. Its protein product is CASSGVGTEAFF.